Presented here are 27 T cell receptor beta chains from one specimen sequenced in a study of blood T cell repertoires in COVID-19. Method: immunoSEQ multiplex PCR; TCRdb's copy keeps in-frame clones and lacks some. The data show a few hundred thousand clones, about 90% seen once. Material: peripheral blood. The source of these receptors is a young woman with COVID-19, enrolled during active disease.

The chain joins TRBV5-8 to TRBJ2-1; no definite D call. This CDR3 region has 15 residues. Germline V gives CDR1 SGHTS, CDR2 YDEGEE. Trimming took off 3 bases at V and 2 bases at J, with 12 bases between the two ends. CDR3 sequence (DNA): TGTGCCAGCAGCTCGGAGAGGATTACCTACAATGAGCAGTTCTTC. Amino acids: CASSSERITYNEQFF.

This chain connects TRBV6-4 to TRBJ2-7; tentatively, D is TRBD1 (5 bases). The CDR3 spans 15 residues. V lost 2 bases and J 2 bases, leaving 13 bases between the germline ends. Germline-derived CDR1 and CDR2 are MRHNA and SNTAGT. The CDR3 protein is CASSDGRELPYEQYF. CDR3 DNA: TGTGCCAGCAGTGACGGCAGGGAATTGCCCTACGAGCAGTACTTC.

This rearrangement joins TRBV6-5 to TRBJ1-2, with 8 bases identical to TRBD1. The CDR3 contains 13 residues. V lost 6 bases to trimming and J lost 8 bases; unmatched junction nucleotides: 8. Germline values: CDR1 MNHEY, CDR2 SVGAGI. The CDR3 here is CASRRQGRNGYTF. DNA of the CDR3: TGTGCCAGCAGACGACAGGGGAGAAACGGCTACACCTTC.

This clone was recorded a few times. This rearrangement joins TRBV6-5 to TRBJ1-2; D is unclear. The germline gives CDR1 MNHEY, CDR2 SVGAGI. CDR3 length equals 13 residues. Trimming stripped 2 bases from V and 3 bases from J, with 7 bases between. The CDR3 spells CASSYLRYYGYTF. The CDR3 region has the DNA TGTGCCAGCAGTTACCTCCGGTACTATGGCTACACCTTC.

The rearrangement links TRBV7-9 to TRBJ1-5; TRBD1 might be the D (5 bases). Germline-derived CDR1 and CDR2 are SEHNR and FQNEAQ (reference sequence). V was shortened by 1 base and J by 0 bases, with 16 bases between the two germline ends. This CDR3 contains 18 residues. The CDR3 DNA is TGTGCCAGCAGCTTAGAACTGCTGGGGGGTTATAGCAATCAGCCCCAGCATTTT. Translating it yields CASSLELLGGYSNQPQHF. The full variable domain, its missing parts supplied by reference TRBV7-9 and TRBJ1-5, is DTGVSQNPRHKITKRGQNVTFRCDPISEHNRLYWYRQTLGQGPEFLTYFQNEAQLEKSRLLSDRFSAERPKGSFSTLEIQRTEQGDSAMYLCASSLELLGGYSNQPQHFGDGTRLSIL.

J is TRBJ1-6 and V is TRBV6-5, with D unresolved. V lost 0 bases and J 0 bases, leaving 6 bases between the germline ends. Germline lookup yields CDR1 MNHEY and CDR2 SVGAGI. The CDR3 contains 16 residues. The CDR3 loop is CASSYSESSYNSPLHF. The CDR3 region has the DNA TGTGCCAGCAGTTACTCCGAGAGCTCCTATAATTCACCCCTCCACTTT.

The chain links TRBV3-1 (or the pseudogene TRBV3-2) to TRBJ1-1; possibly TRBD1 for D (6 bases). Looked up from germline, CDR1 is LGHDT and CDR2 is YNNKEL (reference sequence). V lost 4 bases and J 6 bases, leaving 12 bases between the germline ends. The CDR3 runs to 13 residues. In DNA form, the CDR3 reads TGTGCCAGCAGCCCGGGGGGGGCAGCTGAAGCTTTCTTT. Amino acids: CASSPGGAAEAFF.

The chain joins TRBV5-1 to TRBJ1-1; 7 bases match TRBD1. V shed 2 bases and J 5 bases; nucleotides not matched to a gene: 3. CDR3 length: 13 residues. CDR1 and CDR2 from the germline V gene are SGHRS and YFSETQ. CDR3 bases: TGCGCCAGCAGCTTAGACAGGGCTACTGAAGCTTTCTTT. Translating gives CASSLDRATEAFF.

This clone is a singleton in its sample. The V gene is TRBV5-6, the J gene TRBJ2-3, with D perhaps TRBD2 (6 bases). CDR1 and CDR2 from the germline V gene are SGHDT and YYEEEE. With 0 bases removed from V and 0 bases from J, the gap between germline ends came to 14 bases. There are 17 residues in the CDR3. The CDR3 DNA sequence: TGTGCCAGCAGCTTGGGGAGTTGGCGGGGTAGCACAGATACGCAGTATTTT. Translating gives CASSLGSWRGSTDTQYF.

This clone appeared once. The gene calls are TRBV12-5 and TRBJ1-2, with D uncertain. V was shortened by 3 bases and J by 4 bases, with 9 bases between the two germline ends. This CDR3 is built from 13 residues. Germline V gene data show CDR1 as LGHNT and CDR2 as FRNRAP. CDR3 sequence: CASGFSESYGYTF. The CDR3 DNA follows: TGTGCTAGTGGTTTTAGCGAGAGCTATGGCTACACCTTC.

This rearrangement joins TRBV7-9 to TRBJ1-2; tentatively, D is TRBD1 (6 bases). The CDR3 consists of 17 residues. The germline gives CDR1 SEHNR, CDR2 FQNEAQ (reference sequence). Trimming removed 2 bases at V and 2 bases at J, with 18 bases between. The DNA of the CDR3 is TGTGCCAGCAGCTTAATCCCTGGACAGACTTTCAACTATGGCTACACCTTC. It codes for CASSLIPGQTFNYGYTF.

On this clone: Different DNA sequences within this sample yield the same CDR3. The rearrangement joins TRBV5-1 to TRBJ1-3; tentative D call: TRBD1 (5 bases). Germline assignment: CDR1 SGHRS and CDR2 YFSETQ. Between the trimmed V and J ends, which lost 2 bases and 4 bases, there was a span of 10 bases. This CDR3 spans 14 amino acids. The CDR3 reads CASSFQGAGNTIYF. The CDR3 region has the DNA TGCGCCAGCAGCTTCCAGGGTGCCGGAAACACCATATATTTT.

This chain connects TRBV5-5 to TRBJ2-3, with 8 bases matching TRBD2. The length of the CDR3 is 14 residues. Germline V gene data show CDR1 as SGHKS and CDR2 as YYEKEE (reference sequence). The V gene end was trimmed by 2 bases and the J gene end by 4 bases; junction bases not matched to a gene: 3. CDR3 sequence: CASSFGGAADTQYF. DNA of the CDR3: TGTGCCAGCAGCTTCGGGGGGGCGGCAGATACGCAGTATTTT.

V and J are TRBV12-3 or TRBV12-4 and TRBJ2-5; a possible D gene is TRBD2 (5 bases). V was cut by 4 bases and J by 5 bases, with 11 bases left in between. The CDR3 is 13 residues long. This chain's CDR3 is CASSSGDWETQYF. Here the CDR3 DNA reads TGTGCCAGCAGTTCCGGGGATTGGGAGACCCAGTACTTC.

This clone appeared once. V usage is TRBV18 and J usage is TRBJ2-2; D ambiguous. Germline values: CDR1 KGHSH, CDR2 LQKENI. V lost 1 base and J lost 0, with 12 bases in between. The CDR3 is 17 amino acids. The CDR3 spells CASSPLTPTANTGELFF. The CDR3, as DNA: TGTGCCAGCTCACCACTGACACCGACCGCGAACACCGGGGAGCTGTTTTTT.

This chain uses TRBV5-1 with TRBJ1-3; weak D call: TRBD1 (6 bases). Trimming removed 3 bases at V and 0 bases at J, with 7 bases between. This CDR3 is 14 amino acids long. CDR1 and CDR2 from the germline V gene are SGHRS and YFSETQ. The CDR3 reads CASSWDNSGNTIYF. CDR3 DNA: TGCGCCAGCAGCTGGGACAACTCTGGAAACACCATATATTTT.

The rearrangement joins TRBV9 to TRBJ2-6, with 9 bases aligning to TRBD2. V gave up 4 bases and J gave up 4 bases; unmatched junction bases: 6. The germline V gene encodes CDR1 SGDLS and CDR2 YYNGEE. This CDR3 is built from 16 residues. Here the CDR3 DNA reads TGTGCCAGCAGCCCTTTTAGCGGGGGCGGGGCCAACGTCCTGACTTTC. Translating it yields CASSPFSGGGANVLTF.

The CDR3 DNA follows: TGTGCCAGCAGACCTACAGGGCCTGAAGCTTTCTTT. Translated: CASRPTGPEAFF. The chain joins TRBV28 to TRBJ1-1; possibly TRBD1 for D (6 bases). This CDR3 contains 12 residues. Germline CDR1 is MDHEN and CDR2 is SYDVKM. The ends were cut back, 6 bases at V and 6 bases at J, with 11 bases in the middle.

The chain is built from TRBV5-5 and TRBJ1-2; D is uncertain. The V end lost 0 bases, the J end lost 3 bases, and 9 bases lay between the germline ends. The CDR3 has 14 residues. Germline values: CDR1 SGHKS, CDR2 YYEKEE (reference sequence). The CDR3 loop is CASSLVENHYGYTF. For the CDR3, the DNA is TGTGCCAGCAGCTTGGTCGAGAACCACTATGGCTACACCTTC.

V and J are TRBV3-1 (or the pseudogene TRBV3-2) and TRBJ2-5; 7 bases align to TRBD2. CDR1 and CDR2 from the germline V gene are LGHDT and YNNKEL (reference sequence). CDR3 length: 16 amino acids. J gave up 5 bases and V 4 bases, and 13 bases lay outside the gene matches. This chain's CDR3 is CASSLPSAGPRETQYF. For the CDR3, the DNA is TGTGCCAGCAGCCTTCCCTCAGCGGGGCCGAGGGAGACCCAGTACTTC.

The V gene is TRBV3-1 (or the pseudogene TRBV3-2), the J gene TRBJ2-5; D perhaps matches TRBD1 (6 bases). Germline values: CDR1 LGHDT, CDR2 YNNKEL (reference sequence). V dropped 1 base and J dropped 1 base, with 10 bases sitting between them. The CDR3 consists of 15 residues. CDR3 protein: CASSQGTAFQETQYF. The CDR3 DNA follows: TGTGCCAGCAGCCAAGGGACAGCCTTCCAAGAGACCCAGTACTTC.

The chain employs TRBV2 and TRBJ1-2, with D possibly being TRBD1 (5 bases). This CDR3 has 14 amino acids. Trimming took 3 bases from V and 1 from J, leaving 9 bases between them. From germline, CDR1 is SNHLY and CDR2 FYNNEI. The CDR3 is CASSDSGVNYGYTF. The CDR3, as DNA: TGTGCCAGCAGTGATTCGGGGGTTAACTATGGCTACACCTTC.

V and J are TRBV29-1 and TRBJ2-5; tentative D call: TRBD1 (6 bases). This CDR3 comprises 13 residues. Per germline, CDR1 SQVTM and CDR2 ANQGSEA. Trimming pared 8 bases from V and 6 bases from J, leaving 19 bases between. The DNA for the CDR3 is TGCAGCTCCACGCCGATACAGGGCCAGACCCAGTACTTC. It translates to CSSTPIQGQTQYF.

This chain links TRBV18 with TRBJ1-6; maybe TRBD1 (6 bases). V lost 5 bases, J lost 3 bases, and 11 bases lay in between. This CDR3 is built from 15 residues. Germline V gene sequence: CDR1 KGHSH, CDR2 LQKENI. DNA for the CDR3: TGTGCCAGCTCATCAGGACAGCTCTATAATTCACCCCTCCACTTT. Its protein product is CASSSGQLYNSPLHF.

The CDR3 is CSASLALGTEAFF. In nucleotides, the CDR3 is TGCAGTGCTAGTCTGGCCCTCGGGACTGAAGCTTTCTTT. The rearrangement uses TRBV20-1 and TRBJ1-1; D is unclear. This CDR3 contains 13 residues. The V gene lost 3 bases and the J gene lost 5 bases, with 13 bases spanning the gap. CDR1 is DFQATT and CDR2 is SNEGSKA in the germline V gene (reference sequence).

This chain connects TRBV29-1 to TRBJ2-1; 8 positions agree with TRBD2. The CDR3 has 15 residues. V shed 4 bases and J 7 bases; nucleotides not matched to a gene: 12. Germline V gene sequence: CDR1 SQVTM, CDR2 ANQGSEA. In nucleotides, the CDR3 is TGCAGCGTTGCGGGAGGGCAGTTAGCGTCAAATGAGCAGTTCTTC. Its protein is CSVAGGQLASNEQFF.

V usage is TRBV19 and J usage is TRBJ1-5; 8 positions match TRBD1. V lost 8 bases to trimming and J lost 7 bases; unmatched junction nucleotides: 10. Germline lookup yields CDR1 LNHDA and CDR2 SQIVND (reference sequence). This CDR3 is built from 14 residues. The CDR3: CASLGDRGRQPQHF. CDR3 DNA sequence: TGTGCCAGTCTCGGTGACAGGGGCCGGCAGCCCCAGCATTTT. Variable domain in full (rest from reference TRBV19 and TRBJ1-5): DGGITQSPKYLFRKEGQNVTLSCEQNLNHDAMYWYRQDPGQGLRLIYYSQIVNDFQKGDIAEGYSVSREKKESFPLTVTSAQKNPTAFYLCASLGDRGRQPQHFGDGTRLSIL.